The T cell receptor beta chain described here comes from a study of T cell clonotyping in hematopoietic cell transplantation. Study-wide points: Without cell sorting, CD4 versus CD8 contributions remain unresolved. At the given depth, recipient repertoires were over 95% de novo clonotypes.

Profiled with immunoSEQ multiplex PCR; TCRdb holds only in-frame clones, not every one. The sample lists fewer than 6,000 clones; just under 75% were seen once. This clone occurred once. Its antigen is not identified. The receptor's source is a female patient aged 45 to 65 who had an allogeneic stem cell transplant, so the T cells may come from the graft donor. Some clones in this sample may be carry-over from other donors' samples. This material consisted of PBMCs, taken 100 days after allogeneic stem cell transplant.

The CDR3 DNA sequence: TGTGCCAGTATGGGGACAGGAGCATTGAACACTGAAGCTTTCTTT. Protein: CASMGTGALNTEAFF. The chain links TRBV19 to TRBJ1-1; 8 bases align to TRBD1. CDR1 and CDR2 from the germline V gene are LNHDA and SQIVND (reference sequence). The CDR3 is made up of 15 amino acids. V shed 7 bases and J 0 bases; nucleotides not matched to a gene: 7. Complete variable domain (other parts from reference TRBV19 and TRBJ1-1): DGGITQSPKYLFRKEGQNVTLSCEQNLNHDAMYWYRQDPGQGLRLIYYSQIVNDFQKGDIAEGYSVSREKKESFPLTVTSAQKNPTAFYLCASMGTGALNTEAFFGQGTRLTVV.